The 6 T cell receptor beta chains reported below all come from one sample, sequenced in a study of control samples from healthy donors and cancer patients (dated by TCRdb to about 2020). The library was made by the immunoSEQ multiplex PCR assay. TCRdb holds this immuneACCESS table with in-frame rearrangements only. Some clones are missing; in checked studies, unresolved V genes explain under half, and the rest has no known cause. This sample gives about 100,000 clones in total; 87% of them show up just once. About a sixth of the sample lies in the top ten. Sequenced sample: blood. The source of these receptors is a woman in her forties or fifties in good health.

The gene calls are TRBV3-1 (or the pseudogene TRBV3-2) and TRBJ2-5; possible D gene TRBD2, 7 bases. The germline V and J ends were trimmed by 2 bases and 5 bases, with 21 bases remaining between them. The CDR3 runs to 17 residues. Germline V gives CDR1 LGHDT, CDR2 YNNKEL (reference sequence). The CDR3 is CASSQSGYGGLVETQYF. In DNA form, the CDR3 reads TGTGCCAGCAGCCAAAGTGGGTACGGGGGGCTTGTGGAGACCCAGTACTTC.

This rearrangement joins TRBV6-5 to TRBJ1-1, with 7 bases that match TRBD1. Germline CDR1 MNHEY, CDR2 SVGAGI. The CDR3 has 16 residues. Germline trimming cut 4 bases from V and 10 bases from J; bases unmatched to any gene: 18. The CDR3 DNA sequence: TGTGCCAGCAGTTTAGGGGGCCCCATCAGGGCCTTCTTAGCTTTCTTT. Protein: CASSLGGPIRAFLAFF.

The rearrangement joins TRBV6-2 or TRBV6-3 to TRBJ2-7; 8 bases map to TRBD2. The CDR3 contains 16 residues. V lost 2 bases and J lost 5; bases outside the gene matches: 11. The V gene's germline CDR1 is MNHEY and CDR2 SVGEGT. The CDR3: CASSYGRGGHQNEQYV. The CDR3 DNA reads TGTGCCAGCAGTTACGGCCGCGGGGGGCACCAGAACGAGCAGTACGTC.

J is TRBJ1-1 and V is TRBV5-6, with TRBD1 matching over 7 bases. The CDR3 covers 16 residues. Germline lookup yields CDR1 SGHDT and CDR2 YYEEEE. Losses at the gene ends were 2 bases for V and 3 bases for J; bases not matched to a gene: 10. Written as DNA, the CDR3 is TGTGCCAGCAGCTTAGGGGGCCCGGGGTTGGACACTGAAGCTTTCTTT. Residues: CASSLGGPGLDTEAFF.

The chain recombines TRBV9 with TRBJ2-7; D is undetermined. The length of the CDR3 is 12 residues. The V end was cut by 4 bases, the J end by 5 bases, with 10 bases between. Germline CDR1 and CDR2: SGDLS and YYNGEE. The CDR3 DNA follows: TGTGCCAGCAGCCCCTCCCGAGACGAGCAGTACTTC. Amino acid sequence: CASSPSRDEQYF.

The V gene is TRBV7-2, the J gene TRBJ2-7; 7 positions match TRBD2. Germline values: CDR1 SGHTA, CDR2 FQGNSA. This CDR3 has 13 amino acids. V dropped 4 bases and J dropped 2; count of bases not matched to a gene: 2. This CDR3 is CASSWGGAYEQYV. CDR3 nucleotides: TGTGCCAGCAGCTGGGGGGGAGCCTACGAGCAGTACGTC.